This T cell receptor (beta chain) was captured in a study of neoadjuvant anti-PD-1 for oral cavity cancer. As for the study in general: Patients without progression got a fourth dose around day 43.

The study, taken as a whole, reports: TCR analyses covered only a few patients per response group.

Time point meaning: after neoadjuvant nivolumab, at surgical resection. Repertoires were generated with immunoSEQ multiplex PCR, while TCRdb's copy carries only in-frame clones and drops some. The table has about 24,000 clones, 26% seen once; the top ten hold around 16%. Per the germline V gene, CDR1 is SGHDN and CDR2 is FVKESK. The CDR3 runs to 13 residues. The V and J ends lost 4 bases and 5 bases, in that order; junction bases with no gene match: 3. This clone has at least ten counts. The antigen remains unidentified. The source material was tumor tissue, sampled after nivolumab (anti-PD-1) treatment. This chain links TRBV14 with TRBJ1-1, with TRBD1 matching 8 bases. The source of this sequence is a person aged 35-79 years with oral cavity squamous cell carcinoma. The CDR3 coding sequence is TGTGCCAGCAGCCCCGACAGGGGAACTGAAGCTTTCTTT. Translated, it gives CASSPDRGTEAFF.